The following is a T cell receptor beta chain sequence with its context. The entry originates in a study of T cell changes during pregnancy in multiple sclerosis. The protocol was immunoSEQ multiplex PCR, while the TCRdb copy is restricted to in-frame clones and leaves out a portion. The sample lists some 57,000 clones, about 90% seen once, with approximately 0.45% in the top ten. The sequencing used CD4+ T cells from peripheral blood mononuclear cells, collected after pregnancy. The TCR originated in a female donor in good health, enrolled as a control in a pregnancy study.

DNA of the CDR3: TGTGCCAGCAGCGGCCCCCAGGGGCTTGAAAACACCATATATTTT. Translating gives CASSGPQGLENTIYF. The chain uses TRBV9 and TRBJ1-3; TRBD1 might be the D (6 bases). This CDR3 region has 15 residues. V lost 3 bases and J 6 bases, leaving 16 bases between the germline ends. Germline lookup yields CDR1 SGDLS and CDR2 YYNGEE.